A single sample is the source of the 4 T cell receptor beta chains below, sequenced in a study of T cell changes during pregnancy in multiple sclerosis. The protocol was immunoSEQ multiplex PCR, while the TCRdb copy is restricted to in-frame clones and leaves out a portion. The sample holds approximately 40,000 clones, 80% to 90% seen once. The source was peripheral blood, collected in the first trimester of pregnancy. These receptors came from a female donor in good health, enrolled as a control in a pregnancy study.

DNA of the CDR3: TGTGCCGGGGGAACAGGGGCGATGGAGAACACTGAAGCTTTCTTT. Translation gives CAGGTGAMENTEAFF. V gene TRBV6-6 combines with J gene TRBJ1-1, with 7 bases aligning to TRBD1. Germline CDR1 is MNHNY and CDR2 is SVGAGI (reference sequence). The CDR3 consists of 15 residues. V gave up 11 bases and J gave up 1 base; unmatched junction bases: 13.

In this sample, this clone turned up once. This sequence joins TRBV2 and TRBJ2-5; TRBD2 matches at 11 bases. V shed 4 bases, J shed 4 bases, and the junction held 2 bases outside the gene matches. The CDR3 sequence is 14 residues long. Germline CDR1 is SNHLY and CDR2 is FYNNEI. DNA of the CDR3: TGTGCCAGCAGTGGGACTAGCGGGCGAGAGACCCAGTACTTC. Translated, it gives CASSGTSGRETQYF.

Concerning this clone: An end of the junction differs from the germline gene, which may be a read error. The chain carries TRBV7-7 and TRBJ2-7; 12 bases fit TRBD2. The CDR3 has 15 residues. Germline CDR1 SSHAT, CDR2 FNYEAQ (reference sequence). The CDR3 DNA follows: TGTGCTAGCAGCTACCGACTAGCGGGAGAGAACGAGCAGTACTTC. As protein: CASSYRLAGENEQYF.

The rearrangement links TRBV9 to TRBJ1-3, with 7 bases that match TRBD1. The length of the CDR3 is 16 residues. Germline CDR1 and CDR2: SGDLS and YYNGEE. Trimming removed 3 bases from V and 4 bases from J; junction bases left unmatched: 10. The CDR3 nucleotides are TGTGCCAGCAGCGCAAGAGAGGGGGCGGGAGGAAACACCATATATTTT. Protein: CASSAREGAGGNTIYF.